The T cell receptor (beta chain) described here comes from a study of blood T cell repertoires in COVID-19. V lost 0 bases, J lost 8 bases, and 7 bases stayed unmatched. From germline, CDR1 is LGHNA and CDR2 YNFKEQ. CDR3 length equals 15 residues. Generated by immunoSEQ multiplex PCR, the TCRdb table keeps only in-frame clones and is missing some. Of roughly 190,000 clones listed, about 88% are singletons. The origin of this receptor is an elderly woman in a cohort sampled during active or convalescent COVID-19. The material sequenced was peripheral blood. The chain recombines TRBV4-2 with TRBJ2-1; 7 nucleotides agree with TRBD1. CDR3 residues: CASSQDPLGTDEQFF. CDR3 DNA sequence: TGTGCCAGCAGCCAAGATCCCCTCGGGACAGATGAGCAGTTCTTC.